This T cell receptor beta chain was captured by sequencing in a study of CXCR3-negative and CXCR3-positive naive CD8 T cells. Overall study context: There were approximately 140 million TRB reads altogether, and each library had about 1.5 +/- 0.3 million of them. Regarding the study as a whole: Unlike memory cells, which differed, naive CXCR3-negative and CXCR3-positive cells had similar TRBV-TRBJ usage. Researchers report that CXCR3-positive naive cells carry more hydrophobic TRB CDR3s than CXCR3-negative naive cells.

The TRB cDNA libraries were prepared by 5' RACE with UMI labels. Reprocessing the 5' RACE reads, TCRdb reports a single entry for every CDR3 protein and omits DNA. This listing includes over 150,000 distinct CDR3 sequences. Each CD8+ T cell subset was flow-sorted in triplicate. Every sort contained 300,000 or so cells. Naive CD8+ T cells displayed a CD45RO-CCR7+CD27+CD95- phenotype. On this clonotype: What it recognizes is unknown.

This CDR3 spans 17 amino acids. Germline CDR1 is SGHVS and CDR2 is FQNEAQ. The TCR was taken from a human donor in good health. Some clones in this sample may be carry-over from other donors' samples. Sequenced input: naive CXCR3+ CD8+ T cells from blood. Subset noted: CD45RO-CCR7+CD27+CD95- naive CD8+ T cells expressing CXCR3 (TNR3+). V gene TRBV7-8 combines with J gene TRBJ2-5. CDR3 residues: CASSLDYPSASEGTQYF.